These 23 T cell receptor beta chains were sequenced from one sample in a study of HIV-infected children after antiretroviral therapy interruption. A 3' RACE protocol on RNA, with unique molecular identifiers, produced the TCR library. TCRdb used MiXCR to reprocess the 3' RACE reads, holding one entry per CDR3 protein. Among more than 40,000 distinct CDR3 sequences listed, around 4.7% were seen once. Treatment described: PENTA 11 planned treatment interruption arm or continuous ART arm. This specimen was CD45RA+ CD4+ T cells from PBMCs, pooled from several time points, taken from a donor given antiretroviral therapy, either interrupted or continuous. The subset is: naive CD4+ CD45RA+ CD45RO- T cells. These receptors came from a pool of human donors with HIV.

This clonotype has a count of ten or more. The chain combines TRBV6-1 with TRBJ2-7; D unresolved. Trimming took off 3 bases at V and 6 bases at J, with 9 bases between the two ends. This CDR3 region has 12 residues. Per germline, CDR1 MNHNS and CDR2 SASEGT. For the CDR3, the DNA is TGTGCCAGCAGTGAGTTGGGTGGCGAGCAGTACTTC. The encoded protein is CASSELGGEQYF.

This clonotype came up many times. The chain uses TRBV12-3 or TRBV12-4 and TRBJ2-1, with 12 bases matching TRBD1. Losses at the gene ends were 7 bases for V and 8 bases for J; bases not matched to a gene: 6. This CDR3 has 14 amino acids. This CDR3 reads CASTGTGGVDEQFF. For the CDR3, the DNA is TGTGCCAGCACCGGGACAGGGGGCGTCGATGAGCAGTTCTTC.

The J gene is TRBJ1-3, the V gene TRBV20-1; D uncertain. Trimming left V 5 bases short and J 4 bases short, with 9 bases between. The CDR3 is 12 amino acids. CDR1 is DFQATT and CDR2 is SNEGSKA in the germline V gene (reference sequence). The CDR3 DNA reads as TGCAGTGCTGGGGTCCCCGGAAACACCATATATTTT. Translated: CSAGVPGNTIYF.

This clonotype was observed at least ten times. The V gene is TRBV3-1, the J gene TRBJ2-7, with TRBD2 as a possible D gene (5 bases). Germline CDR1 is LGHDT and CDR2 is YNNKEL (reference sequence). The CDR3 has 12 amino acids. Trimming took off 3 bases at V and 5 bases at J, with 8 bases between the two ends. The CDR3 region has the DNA TGTGCCAGCAGCCAGAGGACTCACGAGCAGTACTTC. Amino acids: CASSQRTHEQYF.

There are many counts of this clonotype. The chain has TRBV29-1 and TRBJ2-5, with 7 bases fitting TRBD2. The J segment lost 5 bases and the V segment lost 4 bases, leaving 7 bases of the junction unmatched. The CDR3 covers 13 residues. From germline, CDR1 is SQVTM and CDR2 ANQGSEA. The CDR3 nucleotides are TGCAGCGTTGTTCGGGGGGTAGGGGAGACCCAGTACTTC. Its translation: CSVVRGVGETQYF.

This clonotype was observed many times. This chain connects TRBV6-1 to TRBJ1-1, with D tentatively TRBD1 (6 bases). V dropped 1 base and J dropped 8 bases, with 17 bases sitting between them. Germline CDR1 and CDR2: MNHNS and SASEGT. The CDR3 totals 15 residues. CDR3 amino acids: CASSEEVRGSAEAFF. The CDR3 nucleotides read TGTGCCAGCAGTGAAGAAGTCAGGGGCTCCGCCGAAGCTTTCTTT.

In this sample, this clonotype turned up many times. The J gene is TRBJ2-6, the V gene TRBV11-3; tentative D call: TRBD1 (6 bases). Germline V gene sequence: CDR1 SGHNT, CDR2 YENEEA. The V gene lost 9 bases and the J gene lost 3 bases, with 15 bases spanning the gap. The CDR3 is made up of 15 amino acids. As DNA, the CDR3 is TGTGCCAGTACGACCCAGGGGAATGGGGCCAACGTCCTGACTTTC. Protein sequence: CASTTQGNGANVLTF.

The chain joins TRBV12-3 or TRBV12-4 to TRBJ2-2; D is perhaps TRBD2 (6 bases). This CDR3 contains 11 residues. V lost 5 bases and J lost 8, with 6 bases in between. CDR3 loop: CASSREGELFF. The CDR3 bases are TGTGCCAGCAGTCGGGAGGGGGAGCTGTTTTTT.

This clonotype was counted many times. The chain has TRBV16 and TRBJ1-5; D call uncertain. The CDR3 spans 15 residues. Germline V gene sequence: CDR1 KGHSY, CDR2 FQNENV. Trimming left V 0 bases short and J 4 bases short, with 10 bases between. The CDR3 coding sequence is TGTGCCAGCAGCCAATCGACGGTGGGGAATCAGCCCCAGCATTTT. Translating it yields CASSQSTVGNQPQHF.

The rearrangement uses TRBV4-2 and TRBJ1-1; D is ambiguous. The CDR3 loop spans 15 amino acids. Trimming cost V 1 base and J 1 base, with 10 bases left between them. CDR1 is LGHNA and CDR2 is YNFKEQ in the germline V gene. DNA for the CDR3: TGTGCCAGCAGCCAAGCCGGGTATTCGAACACTGAAGCTTTCTTT. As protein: CASSQAGYSNTEAFF.

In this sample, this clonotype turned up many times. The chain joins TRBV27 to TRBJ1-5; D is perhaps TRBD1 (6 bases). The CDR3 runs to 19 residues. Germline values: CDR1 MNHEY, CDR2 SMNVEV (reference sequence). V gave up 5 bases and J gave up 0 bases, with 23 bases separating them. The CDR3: CASSPLGTGWGDSNQPQHF. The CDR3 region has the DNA TGTGCCAGCAGTCCTCTCGGTACAGGGTGGGGAGATAGCAATCAGCCCCAGCATTTT.

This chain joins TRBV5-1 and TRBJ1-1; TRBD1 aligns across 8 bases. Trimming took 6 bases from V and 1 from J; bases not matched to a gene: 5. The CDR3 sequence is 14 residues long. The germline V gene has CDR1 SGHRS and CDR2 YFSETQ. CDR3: CASTHGQGNTEAFF. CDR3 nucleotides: TGCGCCAGCACACACGGACAGGGGAACACTGAAGCTTTCTTT.

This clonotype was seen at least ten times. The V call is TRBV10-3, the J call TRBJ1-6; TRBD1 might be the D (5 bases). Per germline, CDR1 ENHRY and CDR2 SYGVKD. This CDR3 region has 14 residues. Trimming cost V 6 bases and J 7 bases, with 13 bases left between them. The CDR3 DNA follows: TGTGCCATCAGCCCAGGGTTGGGGAATTCACCCCTCCACTTT. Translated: CAISPGLGNSPLHF.

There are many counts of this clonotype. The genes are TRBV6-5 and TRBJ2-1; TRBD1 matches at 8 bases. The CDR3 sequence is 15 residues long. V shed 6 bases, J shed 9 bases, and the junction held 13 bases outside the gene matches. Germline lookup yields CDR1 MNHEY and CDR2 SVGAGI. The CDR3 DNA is TGTGCCAGCAGCCAACGACAGGGGAATTTCGGTGAGCAGTTCTTC. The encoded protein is CASSQRQGNFGEQFF.

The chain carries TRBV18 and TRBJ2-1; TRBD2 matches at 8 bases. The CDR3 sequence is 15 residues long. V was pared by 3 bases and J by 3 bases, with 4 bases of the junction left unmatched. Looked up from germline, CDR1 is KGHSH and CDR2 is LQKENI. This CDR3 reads CASSPSSGYYNEQFF. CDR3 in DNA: TGTGCCAGCTCACCCTCTAGCGGGTACTACAATGAGCAGTTCTTC.

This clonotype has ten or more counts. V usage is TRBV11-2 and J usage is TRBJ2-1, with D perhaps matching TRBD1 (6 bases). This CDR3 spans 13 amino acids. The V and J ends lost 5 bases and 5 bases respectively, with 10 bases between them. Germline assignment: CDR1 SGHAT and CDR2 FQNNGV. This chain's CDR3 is CASSQGSNNEQFF. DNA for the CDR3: TGTGCCAGCAGCCAGGGGAGCAACAATGAGCAGTTCTTC.

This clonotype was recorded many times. The CDR3: CASSSAANYGYTF. CDR3 nucleotides: TGTGCCAGCAGTTCGGCGGCTAACTATGGCTACACCTTC. The V call is TRBV12-3 or TRBV12-4, the J call TRBJ1-2; D gene unclear. V was clipped by 4 bases and J by 0 bases, with 6 bases between them. The CDR3 extends over 13 amino acids.

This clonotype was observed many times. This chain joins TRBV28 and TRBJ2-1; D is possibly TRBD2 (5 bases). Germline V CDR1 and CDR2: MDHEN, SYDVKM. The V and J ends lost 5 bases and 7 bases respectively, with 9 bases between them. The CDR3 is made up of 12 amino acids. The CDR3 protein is CASSLPGNEQFF. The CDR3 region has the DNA TGTGCCAGCAGTCTGCCGGGGAATGAGCAGTTCTTC.

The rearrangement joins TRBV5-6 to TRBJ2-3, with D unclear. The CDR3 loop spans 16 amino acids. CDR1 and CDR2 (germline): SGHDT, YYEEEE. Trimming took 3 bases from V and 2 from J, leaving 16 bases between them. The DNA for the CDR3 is TGTGCCAGCAGCTCGGCCCGGAGAGATTCCACAGATACGCAGTATTTT. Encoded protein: CASSSARRDSTDTQYF.

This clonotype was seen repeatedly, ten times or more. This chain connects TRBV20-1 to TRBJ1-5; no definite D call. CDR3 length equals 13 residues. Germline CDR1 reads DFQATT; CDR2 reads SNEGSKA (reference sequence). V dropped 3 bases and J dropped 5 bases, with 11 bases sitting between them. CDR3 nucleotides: TGCAGTGCTAGGGGTGGAGGGTATCAGCCCCAGCATTTT. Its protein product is CSARGGGYQPQHF.

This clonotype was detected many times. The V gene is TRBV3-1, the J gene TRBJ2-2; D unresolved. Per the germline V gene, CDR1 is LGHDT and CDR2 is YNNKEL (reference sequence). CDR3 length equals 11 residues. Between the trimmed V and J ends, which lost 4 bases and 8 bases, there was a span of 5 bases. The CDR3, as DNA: TGTGCCAGCAGCCTCATTGGGGAGCTGTTTTTT. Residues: CASSLIGELFF.

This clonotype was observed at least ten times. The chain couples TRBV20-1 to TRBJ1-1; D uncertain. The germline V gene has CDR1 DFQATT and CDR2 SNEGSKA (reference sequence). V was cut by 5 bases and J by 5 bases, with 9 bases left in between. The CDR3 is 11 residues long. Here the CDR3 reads CSASRSTEAFF. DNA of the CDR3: TGCAGTGCTTCTCGCAGTACTGAAGCTTTCTTT.

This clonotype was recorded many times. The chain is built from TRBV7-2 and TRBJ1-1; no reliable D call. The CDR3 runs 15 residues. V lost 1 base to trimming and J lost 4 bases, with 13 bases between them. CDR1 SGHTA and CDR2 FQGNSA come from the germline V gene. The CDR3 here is CASSLEYRGATEAFF. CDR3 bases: TGTGCCAGCAGCTTAGAATATCGAGGAGCCACTGAAGCTTTCTTT.